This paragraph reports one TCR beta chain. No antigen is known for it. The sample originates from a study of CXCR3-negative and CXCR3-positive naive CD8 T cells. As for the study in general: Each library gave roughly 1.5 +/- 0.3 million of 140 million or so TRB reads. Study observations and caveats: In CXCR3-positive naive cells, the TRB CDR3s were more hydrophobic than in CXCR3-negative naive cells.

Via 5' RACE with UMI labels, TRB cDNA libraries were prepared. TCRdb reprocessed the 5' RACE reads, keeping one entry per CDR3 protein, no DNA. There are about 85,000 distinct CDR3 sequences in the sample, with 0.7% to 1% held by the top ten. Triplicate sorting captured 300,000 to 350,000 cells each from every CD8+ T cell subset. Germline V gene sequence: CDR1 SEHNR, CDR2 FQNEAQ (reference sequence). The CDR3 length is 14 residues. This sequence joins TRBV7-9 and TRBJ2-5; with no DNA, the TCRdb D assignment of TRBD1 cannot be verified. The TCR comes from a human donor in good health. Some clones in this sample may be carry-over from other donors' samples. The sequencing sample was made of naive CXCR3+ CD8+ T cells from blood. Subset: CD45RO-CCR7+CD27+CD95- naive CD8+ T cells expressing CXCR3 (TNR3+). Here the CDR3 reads CASSLRGQGETQYF.